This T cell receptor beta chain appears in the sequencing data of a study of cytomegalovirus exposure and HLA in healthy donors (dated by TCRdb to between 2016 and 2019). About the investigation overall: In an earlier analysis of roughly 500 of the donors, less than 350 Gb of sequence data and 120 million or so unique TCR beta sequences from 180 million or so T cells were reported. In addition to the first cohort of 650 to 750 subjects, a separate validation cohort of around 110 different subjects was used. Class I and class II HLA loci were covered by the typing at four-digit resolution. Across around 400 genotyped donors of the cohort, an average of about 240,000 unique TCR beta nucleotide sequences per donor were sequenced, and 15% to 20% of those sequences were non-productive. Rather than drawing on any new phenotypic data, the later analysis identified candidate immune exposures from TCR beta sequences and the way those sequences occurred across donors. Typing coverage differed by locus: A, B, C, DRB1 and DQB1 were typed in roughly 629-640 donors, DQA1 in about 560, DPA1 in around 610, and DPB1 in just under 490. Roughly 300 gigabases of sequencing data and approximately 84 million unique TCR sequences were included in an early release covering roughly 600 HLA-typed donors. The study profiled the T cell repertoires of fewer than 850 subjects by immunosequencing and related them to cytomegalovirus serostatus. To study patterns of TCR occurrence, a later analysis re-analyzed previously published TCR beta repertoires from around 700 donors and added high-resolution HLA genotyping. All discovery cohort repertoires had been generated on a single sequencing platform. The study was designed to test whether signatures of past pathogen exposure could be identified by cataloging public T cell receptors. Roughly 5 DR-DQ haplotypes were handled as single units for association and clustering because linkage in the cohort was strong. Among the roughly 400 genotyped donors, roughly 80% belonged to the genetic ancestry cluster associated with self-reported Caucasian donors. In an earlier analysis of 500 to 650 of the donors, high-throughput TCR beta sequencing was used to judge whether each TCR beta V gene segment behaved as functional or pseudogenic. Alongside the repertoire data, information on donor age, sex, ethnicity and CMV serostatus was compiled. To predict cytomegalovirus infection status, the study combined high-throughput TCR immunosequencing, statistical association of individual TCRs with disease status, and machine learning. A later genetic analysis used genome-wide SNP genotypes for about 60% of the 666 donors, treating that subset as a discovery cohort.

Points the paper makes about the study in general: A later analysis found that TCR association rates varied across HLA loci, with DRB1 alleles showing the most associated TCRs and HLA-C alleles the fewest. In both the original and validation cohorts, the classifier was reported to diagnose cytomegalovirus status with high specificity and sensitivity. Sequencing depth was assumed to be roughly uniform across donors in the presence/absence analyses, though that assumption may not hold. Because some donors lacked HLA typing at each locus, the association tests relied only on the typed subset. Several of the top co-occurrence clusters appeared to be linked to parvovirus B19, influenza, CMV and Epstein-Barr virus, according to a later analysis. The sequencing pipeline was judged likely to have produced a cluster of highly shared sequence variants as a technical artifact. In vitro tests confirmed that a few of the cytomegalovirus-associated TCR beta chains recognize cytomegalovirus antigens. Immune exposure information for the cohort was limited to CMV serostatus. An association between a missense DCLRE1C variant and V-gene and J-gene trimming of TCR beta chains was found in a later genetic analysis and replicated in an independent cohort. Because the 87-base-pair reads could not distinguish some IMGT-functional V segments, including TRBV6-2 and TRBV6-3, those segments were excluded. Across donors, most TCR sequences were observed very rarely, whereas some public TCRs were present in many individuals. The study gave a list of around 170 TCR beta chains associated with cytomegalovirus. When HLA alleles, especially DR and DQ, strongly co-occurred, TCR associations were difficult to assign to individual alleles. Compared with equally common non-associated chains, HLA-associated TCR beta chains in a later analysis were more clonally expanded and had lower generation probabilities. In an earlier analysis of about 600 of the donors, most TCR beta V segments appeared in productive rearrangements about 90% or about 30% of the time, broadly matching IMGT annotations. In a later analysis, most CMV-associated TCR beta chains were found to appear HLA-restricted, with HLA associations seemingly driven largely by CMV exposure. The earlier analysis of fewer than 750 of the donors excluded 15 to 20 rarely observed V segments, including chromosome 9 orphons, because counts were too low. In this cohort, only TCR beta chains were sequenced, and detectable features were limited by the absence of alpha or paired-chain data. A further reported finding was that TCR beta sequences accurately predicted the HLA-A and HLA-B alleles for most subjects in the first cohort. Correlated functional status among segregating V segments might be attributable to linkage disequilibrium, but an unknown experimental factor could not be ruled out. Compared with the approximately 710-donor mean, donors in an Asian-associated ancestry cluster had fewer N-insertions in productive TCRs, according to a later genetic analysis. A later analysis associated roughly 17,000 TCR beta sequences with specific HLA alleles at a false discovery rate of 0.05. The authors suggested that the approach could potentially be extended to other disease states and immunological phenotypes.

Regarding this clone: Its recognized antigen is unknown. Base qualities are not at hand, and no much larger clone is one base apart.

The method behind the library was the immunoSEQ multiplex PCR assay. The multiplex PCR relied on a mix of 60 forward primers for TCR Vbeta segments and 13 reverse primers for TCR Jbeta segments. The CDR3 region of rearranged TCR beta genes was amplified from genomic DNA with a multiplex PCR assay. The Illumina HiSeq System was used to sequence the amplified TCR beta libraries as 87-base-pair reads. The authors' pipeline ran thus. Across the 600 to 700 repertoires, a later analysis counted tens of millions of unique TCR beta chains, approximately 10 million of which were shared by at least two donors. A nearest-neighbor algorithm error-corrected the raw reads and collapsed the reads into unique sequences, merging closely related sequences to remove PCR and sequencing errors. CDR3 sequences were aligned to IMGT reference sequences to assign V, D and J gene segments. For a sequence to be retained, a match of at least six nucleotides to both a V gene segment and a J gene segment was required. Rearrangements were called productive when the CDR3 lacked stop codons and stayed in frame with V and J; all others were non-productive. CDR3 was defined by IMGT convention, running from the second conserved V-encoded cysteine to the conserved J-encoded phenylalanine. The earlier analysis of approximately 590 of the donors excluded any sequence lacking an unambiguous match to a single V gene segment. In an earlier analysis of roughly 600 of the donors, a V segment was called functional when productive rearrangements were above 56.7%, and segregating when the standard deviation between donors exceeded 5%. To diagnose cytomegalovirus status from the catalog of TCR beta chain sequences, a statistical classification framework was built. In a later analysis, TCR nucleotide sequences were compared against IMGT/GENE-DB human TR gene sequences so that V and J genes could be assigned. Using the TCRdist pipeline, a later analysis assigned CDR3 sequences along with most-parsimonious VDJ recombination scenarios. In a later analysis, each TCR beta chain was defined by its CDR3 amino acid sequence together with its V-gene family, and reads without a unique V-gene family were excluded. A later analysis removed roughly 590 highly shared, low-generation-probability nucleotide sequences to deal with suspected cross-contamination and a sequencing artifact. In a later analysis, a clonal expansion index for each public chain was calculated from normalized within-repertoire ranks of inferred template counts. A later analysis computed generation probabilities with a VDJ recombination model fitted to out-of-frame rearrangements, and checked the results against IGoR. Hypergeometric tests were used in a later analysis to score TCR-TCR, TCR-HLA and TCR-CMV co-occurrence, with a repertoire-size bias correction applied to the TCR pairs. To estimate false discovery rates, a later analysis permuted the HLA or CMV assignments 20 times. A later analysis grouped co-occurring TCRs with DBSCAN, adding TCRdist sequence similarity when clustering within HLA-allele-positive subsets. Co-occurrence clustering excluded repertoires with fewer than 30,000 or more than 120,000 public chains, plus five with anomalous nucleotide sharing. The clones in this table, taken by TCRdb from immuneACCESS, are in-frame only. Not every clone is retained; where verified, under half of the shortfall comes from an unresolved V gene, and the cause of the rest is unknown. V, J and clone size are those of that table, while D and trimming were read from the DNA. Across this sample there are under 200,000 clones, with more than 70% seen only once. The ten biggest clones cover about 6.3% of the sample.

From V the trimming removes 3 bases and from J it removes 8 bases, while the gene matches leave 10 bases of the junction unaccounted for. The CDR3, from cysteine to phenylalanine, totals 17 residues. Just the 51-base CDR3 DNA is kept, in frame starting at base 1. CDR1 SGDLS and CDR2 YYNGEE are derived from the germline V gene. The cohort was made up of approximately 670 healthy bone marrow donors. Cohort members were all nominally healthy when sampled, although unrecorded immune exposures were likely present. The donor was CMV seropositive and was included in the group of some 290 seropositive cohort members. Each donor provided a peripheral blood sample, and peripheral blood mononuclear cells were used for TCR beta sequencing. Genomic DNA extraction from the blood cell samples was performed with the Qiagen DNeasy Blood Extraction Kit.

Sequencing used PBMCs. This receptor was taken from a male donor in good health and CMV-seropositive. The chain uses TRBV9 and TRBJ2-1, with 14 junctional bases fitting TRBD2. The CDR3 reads CASSGSRGTSGSHEQFF. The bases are TGTGCCAGCAGCGGAAGCCGCGGGACTAGCGGGAGCCATGAGCAGTTCTTC. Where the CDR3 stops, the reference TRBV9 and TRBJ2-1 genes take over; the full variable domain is DSGVTQTPKHLITATGQRVTLRCSPRSGDLSVYWYQQSLDQGLQFLIQYYNGEERAKGNILERFSAQQFPDLHSELNLSSLELGDSALYFCASSGSRGTSGSHEQFFGPGTRLTVL.